The 23 T cell receptor beta chains given below trace back to one sample, sequenced in a study of T cell responses to AZD1222 COVID-19 vaccine (dated by TCRdb to about 2021). The time point label, read with the paper, signifies: baseline before first vaccination. Library generation was performed with the immunoSEQ multiplex PCR assay. The table was pulled from immuneACCESS by TCRdb, which kept in-frame rearrangements only. Such tables lose some clones; where checked, under half of the loss comes from unresolved V genes, and the rest has no known cause. In all, the sample holds 150,000 to 200,000 clones, and approximately 90% of those were seen once. The top ten clonotypes cover about 4.4% of the sample. The material was peripheral blood, obtained on day 0 of AZD1222 vaccination. The source of these receptors is an adult in good health.

This sequence joins TRBV2 and TRBJ1-2; D is unresolved. CDR1 is SNHLY and CDR2 is FYNNEI in the germline V gene. CDR3 length equals 12 residues. Trimming took off 5 bases at V and 1 base at J, with 5 bases between the two ends. The CDR3 loop reads CASSNFNYGYTF. CDR3 nucleotides: TGTGCCAGCAGTAATTTTAACTATGGCTACACCTTC. Filled out from reference TRBV2 and TRBJ1-2, the complete variable domain reads EPEVTQTPSHQVTQMGQEVILRCVPISNHLYFYWYRQILGQKVEFLVSFYNNEISEKSEIFDDQFSVERPDGSNFTLKIRSTKLEDSAMYFCASSNFNYGYTFGSGTRLTVV.

This clone was seen only once. The V gene is TRBV4-2, the J gene TRBJ1-3; 8 bases match TRBD1. Germline V gives CDR1 LGHNA, CDR2 YNFKEQ. J lost 2 bases, V lost 0 bases, and 9 bases had no gene match. The CDR3 consists of 18 residues. The CDR3 nucleotides are TGTGCCAGCAGCCAAGAGGGCTTCCAGGGGGCCCCTGGAAACACCATATATTTT. It translates to CASSQEGFQGAPGNTIYF.

This chain links TRBV3-1 (or the pseudogene TRBV3-2) with TRBJ2-7, with D uncertain. CDR3 length equals 14 residues. Germline CDR1 LGHDT, CDR2 YNNKEL (reference sequence). The V gene lost 3 bases and the J gene lost 2 bases, with 11 bases spanning the gap. The CDR3 DNA is TGTGCCAGCAGCCATGTGCCGGGCCCCTACGAGCAGTACTTC. Amino acid sequence: CASSHVPGPYEQYF.

The rearrangement joins TRBV6-5 to TRBJ2-5, with D perhaps matching TRBD1 (5 bases). This CDR3 is built from 15 residues. Between the trimmed V and J ends, which lost 0 bases and 4 bases, there was a span of 12 bases. The germline V gene has CDR1 MNHEY and CDR2 SVGAGI. This chain's CDR3 is CASSYSIPQGETQYF. DNA for the CDR3: TGTGCCAGCAGTTACTCGATACCGCAGGGAGAGACCCAGTACTTC.

V and J are TRBV6-6 and TRBJ1-1, with D possibly being TRBD1 (5 bases). V was trimmed by 0 bases and J by 5 bases, leaving 10 bases between them. Germline V gives CDR1 MNHNY, CDR2 SVGAGI (reference sequence). The CDR3 has 14 amino acids. The CDR3 region is CASSYSEGETEAFF. The CDR3 DNA reads TGTGCCAGCAGTTACTCGGAAGGGGAGACTGAAGCTTTCTTT.

V and J are TRBV6-5 and TRBJ2-1, with D perhaps TRBD2 (6 bases). V lost 7 bases and J 4 bases, leaving 14 bases between the germline ends. Per germline, CDR1 MNHEY and CDR2 SVGAGI. The CDR3 totals 14 residues. CDR3: CASTRDSYYNEQFF. The CDR3 DNA is TGTGCCAGCACCCGGGACTCATATTACAATGAGCAGTTCTTC.

The rearrangement uses TRBV7-8 and TRBJ2-1, with TRBD2 identical over 8 bases. The ends lost 5 bases at V and 2 bases at J; junction bases unmatched: 5. Looked up from germline, CDR1 is SGHVS and CDR2 is FQNEAQ. This CDR3 spans 15 amino acids. CDR3 nucleotides: TGTGCCAGCAGCCTATCGACTAGCGCCTACAATGAGCAGTTCTTC. It codes for CASSLSTSAYNEQFF.

This clone was observed a single time. This chain joins TRBV7-9 and TRBJ2-2; 10 positions match TRBD1. The CDR3 length is 16 residues. V lost 5 bases and J lost 4; bases outside the gene matches: 7. Germline CDR1 is SEHNR and CDR2 is FQNEAQ (reference sequence). In nucleotides, the CDR3 is TGTGCCAGCAGCCGACAGACAGGGGGCTCCACCGGGGAGCTGTTTTTT. Its translation is CASSRQTGGSTGELFF.

The CDR3 loop reads CASRPSRTSHTSNQPQHF. The CDR3 DNA sequence: TGTGCCAGCCGCCCATCCCGCACCTCGCACACGAGCAATCAGCCCCAGCATTTT. V gene TRBV2 combines with J gene TRBJ1-5; D is uncertain. V was clipped by 8 bases and J by 1 base, with 24 bases between them. Germline values: CDR1 SNHLY, CDR2 FYNNEI. The CDR3 consists of 18 residues.

This chain connects TRBV3-1 (or the pseudogene TRBV3-2) to TRBJ2-5; D might be TRBD1 or TRBD2, each matching 5 bases. The germline gives CDR1 LGHDT, CDR2 YNNKEL (reference sequence). The CDR3 has 14 residues. The V end was cut by 5 bases, the J end by 7 bases, with 17 bases between. CDR3 nucleotides: TGTGCCAGCAGCTTCGGGACCCCAGGTGCGACCCAGTACTTC. Translation gives CASSFGTPGATQYF.

The V gene is TRBV6-6, the J gene TRBJ2-5; D possibly corresponds to TRBD2 (5 bases). Germline loops: CDR1 MNHNY, CDR2 SVGAGI (reference sequence). The CDR3 is 14 amino acids. V was cut by 3 bases and J by 4 bases, with 12 bases left in between. CDR3 amino acids: CASSYFSSPETQYF. DNA of the CDR3: TGTGCCAGCAGTTATTTCTCTAGCCCAGAGACCCAGTACTTC.

This clone was counted between two and nine times. This sequence joins TRBV4-1 and TRBJ2-5; 9 bases match TRBD2. Trimming took 2 bases from V and 0 from J; bases not matched to a gene: 7. The CDR3 is 17 residues long. The germline CDR1 and CDR2 sequences are MGHRA and YSYEKL. The DNA of the CDR3 is TGCGCCAGCAGCCAACTCGGCGGGAGGGTTGACCAAGAGACCCAGTACTTC. Protein product: CASSQLGGRVDQETQYF.

This clone came up a few times. This chain connects TRBV5-5 to TRBJ1-4, with 7 nucleotides matching TRBD1. The germline gives CDR1 SGHKS, CDR2 YYEKEE (reference sequence). V lost 4 bases to trimming and J lost 2 bases; unmatched junction nucleotides: 8. The CDR3 has 16 residues. The CDR3 DNA sequence: TGTGCCAGCAGCCCAACAACACAGGGGACTAATGAAAAACTGTTTTTT. Translation gives CASSPTTQGTNEKLFF.

The rearrangement links TRBV30 to TRBJ1-5, with D perhaps TRBD1 (5 bases). Trimming took 0 bases from V and 3 from J, leaving 12 bases between them. The germline V gene has CDR1 GTSNPN and CDR2 SVGIG (reference sequence). There are 15 residues in the CDR3. In DNA, the CDR3 is TGTGCCTGGAGTGTAAAATCAGGGTTCAATCAGCCCCAGCATTTT. It encodes CAWSVKSGFNQPQHF.

The chain is built from TRBV5-1 and TRBJ1-1, with 10 bases matching TRBD1. The V gene end was trimmed by 0 bases and the J gene end by 11 bases; junction bases not matched to a gene: 4. CDR1 is SGHRS, CDR2 YFSETQ, per germline. CDR3 size: 13 residues. CDR3 protein: CASSLGTGGWAFF. CDR3 bases: TGCGCCAGCAGCTTGGGGACAGGGGGGTGGGCTTTCTTT.

The V and J genes are TRBV7-2 and TRBJ2-1, with TRBD1 identical over 8 bases. Per germline, CDR1 SGHTA and CDR2 FQGNSA. The CDR3 has 15 residues. The V and J ends lost 5 bases and 7 bases, in that order; junction bases with no gene match: 10. The CDR3 protein is CASSPDRAGGNEQFF. Here the CDR3 DNA reads TGTGCCAGCAGCCCGGACAGGGCCGGTGGAAATGAGCAGTTCTTC.

V usage is TRBV13 and J usage is TRBJ1-1, with D possibly matching TRBD1 (6 bases). V lost 4 bases and J lost 8, with 17 bases in between. Germline V CDR1 and CDR2: PRHDT, FYEKMQ (reference sequence). This CDR3 spans 14 amino acids. CDR3 amino acids: CASSSFFKDREAFF. The CDR3 DNA reads as TGTGCCAGCAGCTCCTTCTTTAAAGACAGGGAAGCTTTCTTT. The full variable domain, in which reference TRBV13 and TRBJ1-1 provide the parts outside the CDR3, is AAGVIQSPRHLIKEKRETATLKCYPIPRHDTVYWYQQGPGQDPQFLISFYEKMQSDKGSIPDRFSAQQFSDYHSELNMSSLELGDSALYFCASSSFFKDREAFFGQGTRLTVV.

The genes are TRBV19 and TRBJ2-1; D perhaps matches TRBD2 (6 bases). Per germline, CDR1 LNHDA and CDR2 SQIVND (reference sequence). Trimming left V 6 bases short and J 8 bases short, with 23 bases between. The CDR3 runs 16 residues. CDR3 coding DNA: TGTGCCAGTAGCCCTCGAAATCAGCGGAGGGGCCATGAGCAGTTCTTC. Translating it yields CASSPRNQRRGHEQFF. The full variable domain, rest sourced from reference TRBV19 and TRBJ2-1, is DGGITQSPKYLFRKEGQNVTLSCEQNLNHDAMYWYRQDPGQGLRLIYYSQIVNDFQKGDIAEGYSVSREKKESFPLTVTSAQKNPTAFYLCASSPRNQRRGHEQFFGPGTRLTVL.

The chain has TRBV12-5 and TRBJ2-5; D not certain. The CDR3 spans 13 residues. V lost 2 bases, J lost 0 bases, and 4 bases lay in between. Germline assignment: CDR1 LGHNT and CDR2 FRNRAP. The CDR3 sequence is CASGLLYQETQYF. The CDR3 region has the DNA TGTGCTAGTGGTTTGCTGTACCAAGAGACCCAGTACTTC.

The chain employs TRBV9 and TRBJ2-5; D tentatively reads TRBD1 or TRBD2 (5 bases each). In germline, CDR1 is SGDLS, CDR2 YYNGEE. V lost 3 bases, J lost 5 bases, and 17 bases lay in between. The CDR3 contains 15 residues. The DNA of the CDR3 is TGTGCCAGCAGCGGCAGGGACGGGTTCATGGAGACCCAGTACTTC. This codes for CASSGRDGFMETQYF.

The chain employs TRBV24-1 and TRBJ1-1; the match to TRBD1 covers 7 bases. The CDR3 length is 13 residues. Trimming at V came to 3 bases and at J to 4 bases, leaving 1 base not matched to a gene. Germline-derived CDR1 and CDR2 are KGHDR and SFDVKD. In DNA form, the CDR3 reads TGTGCCACCAGTGATGGGACAGTCACTGAAGCTTTCTTT. Translation gives CATSDGTVTEAFF.

The J gene is TRBJ2-5, the V gene TRBV5-4; D is perhaps TRBD1 or TRBD2 (6 bases each). Trimming took 0 bases from V and 4 from J, leaving 13 bases between them. Looked up from germline, CDR1 is SGHNT and CDR2 is YYREEE (reference sequence). The CDR3 consists of 15 residues. As DNA, the CDR3 is TGTGCCAGCAGCTTGGATTCGGGGGCAGGAGAGACCCAGTACTTC. Residues: CASSLDSGAGETQYF.

This rearrangement joins TRBV19 to TRBJ1-2; D gene uncertain. Germline CDR1 LNHDA, CDR2 SQIVND (reference sequence). Trimming stripped 3 bases from V and 4 bases from J, with 9 bases between. This CDR3 is 13 amino acids long. The CDR3 loop reads CASSITASYGYTF. The DNA for the CDR3 is TGTGCCAGTAGTATTACAGCTAGCTATGGCTACACCTTC. The complete variable domain, with remaining parts taken from reference TRBV19 and TRBJ1-2, reads DGGITQSPKYLFRKEGQNVTLSCEQNLNHDAMYWYRQDPGQGLRLIYYSQIVNDFQKGDIAEGYSVSREKKESFPLTVTSAQKNPTAFYLCASSITASYGYTFGSGTRLTVV.